Included here is one T cell receptor beta chain sequence, with context. Its antigen is unknown. TCRdb passed the reads through MiXCR, listing each CDR3 protein once. The sample carries roughly 180,000 distinct CDR3 sequences, 20% to 25% recorded once. The entry originates in a study of T cell repertoires in cytomegalovirus infection. Study details: HLA-C-restricted CMV epitopes, recently identified, and well-studied HLA-B-restricted ones were used by the study. CMV infection and matching HLA type were both indicated by public TCR beta signatures. Study-level findings and limits: It was HLA-C-restricted CMV-specific TCR beta clonotypes that dominated the response ex vivo.

Sequenced here: CD8+ T cells from cultured PBMCs, sampled from culture after CMV antigen stimulation. The source of this sequence is a human donor in good health (CMV status not recorded). Some clones in this sample may be carry-over from other donors' samples.

The CDR3 protein is CASSFVPGGSGELFF. CDR3 DNA sequence: TGTGCCAGCAGCTTTGTTCCGGGGGGGTCCGGGGAGCTGTTTTTT. The chain employs TRBV7-3 and TRBJ2-2; 8 bases are a match to TRBD2. Germline assignment: CDR1 SGHTA and CDR2 FQGTGA. The CDR3 runs 15 residues. V gave up 3 bases and J gave up 6 bases; unmatched junction bases: 6.